This T cell receptor (beta chain) derives from a study of spatial heterogeneity in lung cancer. Study information: Consistent detection of more beta-chain than alpha-chain sequences was observed. Study-wide results and caveats: Tumors with more nonsynonymous mutations had more expanded intratumoral alpha and beta TCRs.

The trim removed 6 bases at V and 7 bases at J, leaving 5 bases unmatched. CDR3 size: 14 residues. Germline values: CDR1 SSHAT, CDR2 FNYEAQ (reference sequence). The time point here: sample taken at primary tumor resection. This clonotype occurred many times. The antigen remains unidentified. MiXCR was run by TCRdb on the 5' RACE reads, yielding one entry per CDR3 protein. The top ten hold about 18% of the sample, which has fewer than 11,000 distinct CDR3 sequences, 8% seen once. The sample here was lung tumor tissue, taken at surgery. The chain carries TRBV7-7 and TRBJ2-1; 11 bases map to TRBD2. The TCR sequence derives from a male donor with early-stage non-small cell lung cancer. The DNA for the CDR3 is TGTGCCAGCAGTCCGCGGACTAGCGGGAATGAGCAGTTCTTC. Amino acids: CASSPRTSGNEQFF. The whole variable domain, remainder taken from reference TRBV7-7 and TRBJ2-1, is GAGVSQSPRYKVTKRGQDVTLRCDPISSHATLYWYQQALGQGPEFLTYFNYEAQPDKSGLPSDRFSAERPEGSISTLTIQRTEQRDSAMYRCASSPRTSGNEQFFGPGTRLTVL.